A selection of T cell receptor beta chains follows, all from one sample in a study of CD8 T cells in ankylosing spondylitis. A single record per CDR3 protein comes from TCRdb applying MiXCR to the 5' RACE reads. The data show under 120,000 distinct CDR3 sequences, around 24% seen once. The sequenced sample was synovial fluid, either unsorted or a sorted T cell fraction (not recorded which). These receptors all come from a male donor with ankylosing spondylitis. Both conserved end residues are part of each CDR3. D genes are given only for firm matches. Only some rows state a clone size, as once, few, many or a class for expanded clones.

clone_size,v_call,j_call,d_call,cdr3_aa,cdr3_nt
.,TRBV7-6,TRBJ2-7,TRBD2,CASSVSGSSDEQYF,TGTGCCAGCAGCGTTAGCGGGAGTTCCGACGAGCAGTACTTC
.,TRBV5-1,TRBJ2-5,TRBD1,CASSVVQGAAETQYF,TGCGCCAGCAGCGTGGTACAGGGGGCGGCGGAGACCCAGTACTTC
.,TRBV10-2,TRBJ2-3,TRBD2,CATGTSGTDTQYF,TGCGCCACCGGGACTAGCGGCACAGATACGCAGTATTTT
.,TRBV7-8,TRBJ2-5,TRBD1,CASSPSGTAQETQYF,TGTGCCAGCAGCCCCAGTGGGACAGCCCAAGAGACCCAGTACTTC
.,TRBV25-1,TRBJ2-3,.,CASSERGRGTDTQYF,TGTGCCAGCAGTGAAAGGGGTAGGGGCACAGATACGCAGTATTTT
.,TRBV6-1,TRBJ1-6,.,CASSEADANNSPLHF,TGTGCCAGCAGTGAAGCGGACGCCAATAATTCACCCCTCCACTTT
few,TRBV5-6,TRBJ2-3,.,CASSRTGHHTDTQYF,TGTGCCAGCTCAAGAACCGGGCACCACACAGATACGCAGTATTTT
few,TRBV30,TRBJ2-2,TRBD1,CAWSGDSLAAGELFF,TGTGCCTGGAGTGGGGACAGCCTAGCAGCCGGGGAGCTGTTTTTT
once,TRBV19,TRBJ1-1,.,CASTIWGAAERNTEAFF,TGTGCCAGTACCATCTGGGGGGCGGCAGAAAGGAACACTGAAGCTTTCTTT
many,TRBV6-6,TRBJ2-1,TRBD2,CASSRGREQFF,TGTGCCAGCAGTCGCGGGAGAGAGCAGTTCTTC
many,TRBV3-1,TRBJ2-1,TRBD2,CATQDASGRGNEQFF,TGTGCCACTCAGGATGCTAGCGGGAGAGGCAATGAGCAGTTCTTC
.,TRBV29-1,TRBJ2-3,TRBD2,CSVMTSGATSTSTDTQYF,TGCAGCGTGATGACTAGCGGGGCAACATCTACTAGCACAGATACGCAGTATTTT
many,TRBV5-1,TRBJ2-7,TRBD2,CASSYTRGGLSYEQYF,TGCGCCAGCAGCTACACTCGGGGAGGGCTCTCCTACGAGCAGTACTTC
.,TRBV2,TRBJ2-1,.,CASTQTPYQYNEQFF,TGTGCCAGCACTCAAACACCATACCAATACAATGAGCAGTTCTTC
.,TRBV11-2,TRBJ1-6,.,CASSLSVGLDSPLHF,TGTGCCAGCAGCTTGAGCGTGGGGTTGGATTCACCCCTCCACTTT
.,TRBV10-2,TRBJ2-1,.,CASLKGQRVNNEQFF,TGCGCCAGCCTTAAGGGACAAAGGGTGAACAATGAGCAGTTCTTC
few,TRBV10-3,TRBJ2-3,.,CAISEGRDTQYF,TGTGCCATCAGTGAAGGGAGGGATACGCAGTATTTT
few,TRBV11-3,TRBJ1-5,.,CASSFQILANQPQHF,TGTGCCAGCAGCTTCCAGATCTTAGCAAATCAGCCCCAGCATTTT
.,TRBV12-3/TRBV12-4,TRBJ1-5,.,CASSLVAQPQHF,TGTGCCAGCAGTTTAGTAGCTCAGCCCCAGCATTTT
.,TRBV2,TRBJ2-7,TRBD1,CASSGQGAGEQYF,TGTGCCAGCAGTGGACAGGGGGCGGGTGAGCAGTACTTC
many,TRBV5-1,TRBJ2-1,TRBD2,CASSLKAGEDEQFF,TGCGCCAGCAGCTTGAAAGCGGGAGAGGATGAGCAGTTCTTC
.,TRBV20-1,TRBJ2-7,.,CSAGLTRGAVYEQYF,TGCAGTGCTGGGTTGACTAGGGGGGCTGTCTACGAGCAGTACTTC
.,TRBV7-7,TRBJ2-1,TRBD2,CASSLAPLAAFPNEQFF,TGTGCCAGCAGCTTAGCACCACTAGCGGCCTTTCCCAATGAGCAGTTCTTC
many,TRBV10-3,TRBJ2-7,TRBD2,CAISEPGLAGGAYEQYF,TGTGCCATCAGTGAGCCCGGACTAGCGGGAGGGGCCTACGAGCAGTACTTC
.,TRBV5-1,TRBJ2-6,.,CASSLELRGRGTGANVLTF,TGCGCCAGCAGCTTGGAGTTACGGGGTCGGGGGACTGGGGCCAACGTCCTGACTTTC
few,TRBV12-5,TRBJ2-1,.,CASGFFDEQFF,TGTGCTAGTGGTTTTTTCGATGAGCAGTTCTTC
few,TRBV9,TRBJ2-7,TRBD2,CASSVGLAPSSYEQYF,TGTGCCAGCAGCGTAGGACTAGCGCCGAGCTCCTACGAGCAGTACTTC
many,TRBV4-1,TRBJ2-1,.,CASSRSTDYEQFF,TGCGCCAGCAGCCGGTCGACAGACTATGAGCAGTTCTTC
few,TRBV29-1,TRBJ1-1,TRBD1,CSASTGADTEAFF,TGCAGCGCCTCGACAGGGGCGGACACTGAAGCTTTCTTT
.,TRBV5-6,TRBJ1-2,.,CASSLLNYGYTF,TGTGCCAGCAGCTTGCTGAACTATGGCTACACCTTC
few,TRBV5-1,TRBJ2-5,.,CASSHGTREETQYF,TGCGCCAGCAGCCACGGGACCAGAGAAGAGACCCAGTACTTC
.,TRBV2,TRBJ1-4,.,CASSEANLKLFF,TGTGCCAGCAGTGAAGCGAATTTGAAACTGTTTTTT
.,TRBV20-1,TRBJ1-2,.,CSAPQGEDGYTF,TGCAGTGCCCCCCAAGGGGAAGATGGCTACACCTTC
.,TRBV2,TRBJ1-1,TRBD1,CASSQGVDTEAFF,TGTGCCAGCAGTCAGGGGGTCGACACTGAAGCTTTCTTT
.,TRBV3-1,TRBJ1-3,.,CASSPGPRGSGNTIYF,TGTGCCAGCAGCCCGGGCCCCAGGGGCTCTGGAAACACCATATATTTT
few,TRBV7-9,TRBJ2-1,TRBD2,CASTASGTYNEQFF,TGTGCCAGTACTGCTAGCGGGACTTACAATGAGCAGTTCTTC
.,TRBV30,TRBJ1-1,.,CAWRGQGGTEAFF,TGTGCCTGGAGGGGACAAGGGGGCACTGAAGCTTTCTTT
.,TRBV28,TRBJ2-6,.,CASCLSGANVLTF,TGTGCCAGCTGCCTCTCTGGGGCCAACGTCCTGACTTTC
.,TRBV2,TRBJ1-1,TRBD1,CASSEHRGQTEAFF,TGTGCCAGCAGTGAACACAGGGGGCAGACTGAAGCTTTCTTT
few,TRBV10-3,TRBJ1-6,TRBD1,CAIRWGTENSPLHF,TGTGCCATCAGGTGGGGGACAGAAAATTCACCCCTCCACTTT